Sequencing of this T cell receptor (beta chain) was carried out in a study of OX40 agonist ivuxolimab in advanced cancers. About the research overall: The diagnoses of dose-escalation patients were hepatocellular carcinoma, melanoma, renal cell or head and neck cancer.

Worth noting for this clone: The antigen remains unidentified.

The table came from immunoSEQ multiplex PCR; TCRdb's copy has only in-frame clones and leaves some out. The sample yields about 84,000 clones, about four fifths seen once. General study points: Expanded clones tended on average to be more numerous among CD8+ T cells than CD4+.

The cohort excluded patients with autoimmune disease history or systemic immunosuppression. Germline CDR1 is SGDLS and CDR2 is YYNGEE. Trimming left V 0 bases short and J 7 bases short, with 11 bases between. The length of the CDR3 is 14 residues. This receptor was identified in an adult with an advanced solid tumor such as melanoma, head and neck, liver or kidney cancer. The chain has TRBV9 and TRBJ2-1, with D perhaps TRBD2 (5 bases). Sequenced material: CD4+ or CD8+ T cells sorted from blood, taken in a trial of the OX40 agonist ivuxolimab. In DNA form, the CDR3 reads TGTGCCAGCAGCGTAGGGACTTTGTGGAATGAGCAGTTCTTC. As protein: CASSVGTLWNEQFF. The full variable domain, its missing parts supplied by reference TRBV9 and TRBJ2-1, is DSGVTQTPKHLITATGQRVTLRCSPRSGDLSVYWYQQSLDQGLQFLIQYYNGEERAKGNILERFSAQQFPDLHSELNLSSLELGDSALYFCASSVGTLWNEQFFGPGTRLTVL.